What follows are 20 T cell receptor beta chains derived from one specimen sequenced in a study of blood T cell repertoires in COVID-19. Repertoires were generated with immunoSEQ multiplex PCR, while TCRdb's copy carries only in-frame clones and drops some. Here the sample spans about 80,000 clones, about four fifths being singletons. The sequenced material came from peripheral blood. These receptors originate from a human donor in a cohort sampled during active COVID-19.

V and J are TRBV29-1 and TRBJ1-2, with D unresolved. In germline, CDR1 is SQVTM, CDR2 ANQGSEA. Trimming took 6 bases from V and 4 from J, leaving 18 bases between them. The length of the CDR3 is 14 residues. The CDR3: CSVAPAGLGYGYTF. As DNA, the CDR3 is TGCAGCGTGGCCCCGGCGGGGTTGGGCTATGGCTACACCTTC.

The chain is built from TRBV3-1 (or the pseudogene TRBV3-2) and TRBJ2-1, with TRBD2 as a possible D gene (7 bases). The CDR3 has 13 residues. The germline gives CDR1 LGHDT, CDR2 YNNKEL (reference sequence). Trimming shortened V by 4 bases and J by 10 bases, and 14 bases separated the two germline ends. CDR3 bases: TGTGCCAGCAGCCCCTGGGGGGGCGGGGAGCAGTTCTTC. Encoded protein: CASSPWGGGEQFF.

This sequence joins TRBV5-4 and TRBJ2-7; 9 nucleotides match TRBD2. The V gene's germline CDR1 is SGHNT and CDR2 YYREEE (reference sequence). This CDR3 spans 15 amino acids. Trimming took 0 bases from V and 1 from J; bases not matched to a gene: 2. CDR3 coding DNA: TGTGCCAGCAGCTTGGCAGCGGGGGGTTCCTACGAGCAGTACTTC. Translation: CASSLAAGGSYEQYF.

This chain joins TRBV3-1 (or the pseudogene TRBV3-2) and TRBJ1-1; a possible D gene is TRBD1 (5 bases). V was trimmed by 1 base and J by 7 bases, leaving 13 bases between them. The V gene's germline CDR1 is LGHDT and CDR2 YNNKEL (reference sequence). This CDR3 is 14 amino acids long. The CDR3 DNA reads TGTGCCAGCAGCCAAGGGGGCAGGGAAGGTGAAGCTTTCTTT. As protein: CASSQGGREGEAFF.

This clone was recorded once. The chain carries TRBV4-3 and TRBJ1-4; D is perhaps TRBD1 (5 bases). This CDR3 comprises 15 residues. Germline lookup yields CDR1 LGHNA and CDR2 YSLEER. With 0 bases removed from V and 5 bases from J, the gap between germline ends came to 10 bases. The CDR3 reads CASSQDRGRNEKLFF. CDR3 bases: TGCGCCAGCAGCCAAGATCGGGGGAGGAATGAAAAACTGTTTTTT.

This chain joins TRBV5-5 and TRBJ1-1; 7 bases map to TRBD1. CDR3 length: 14 amino acids. Germline V gene sequence: CDR1 SGHKS, CDR2 YYEKEE (reference sequence). V lost 4 bases and J lost 6; bases outside the gene matches: 9. The DNA for the CDR3 is TGTGCCAGCAGCGCTGACGTAGACAGGGCTGAAGCTTTCTTT. Its protein is CASSADVDRAEAFF.

This clone has only one observation. The chain uses TRBV9 and TRBJ2-5; no definite D call. The ends were cut back, 0 bases at V and 2 bases at J, with 8 bases in the middle. Germline V CDR1 and CDR2: SGDLS, YYNGEE. The CDR3 runs 14 residues. Here the CDR3 DNA reads TGTGCCAGCAGCGTAGAGAGGTATCAAGAGACCCAGTACTTC. This sequence encodes CASSVERYQETQYF.

The chain is built from TRBV7-2 and TRBJ1-6, with D tentatively TRBD1 (5 bases). Germline V gene data show CDR1 as SGHTA and CDR2 as FQGNSA. CDR3 length: 17 residues. The V gene lost 2 bases and the J gene lost 7 bases, with 18 bases spanning the gap. Written as DNA, the CDR3 is TGTGCCAGCAGCTTATCATCCTGGGGCTCCGGCAATTCACCCCTCCACTTT. Translating gives CASSLSSWGSGNSPLHF.

This clone was counted a few times. The chain couples TRBV3-1 (or the pseudogene TRBV3-2) to TRBJ2-7; maybe TRBD1 (6 bases). The CDR3 is 14 amino acids. V was pared by 4 bases and J by 3 bases, with 13 bases between. Germline-derived CDR1 and CDR2 are LGHDT and YNNKEL (reference sequence). The CDR3 DNA follows: TGTGCCAGCAGCCCCCGGGACAATTACTACGAGCAGTACGTC. Encoded protein: CASSPRDNYYEQYV.

V usage is TRBV5-1 and J usage is TRBJ1-1; 7 positions match TRBD1. Germline CDR1 is SGHRS and CDR2 is YFSETQ. The J segment lost 3 bases and the V segment lost 3 bases, leaving 2 bases of the junction unmatched. There are 13 residues in the CDR3. DNA of the CDR3: TGCGCCAGCAGCTGGACAGGTTACACTGAAGCTTTCTTT. It codes for CASSWTGYTEAFF.

The sample holds many counts of this clone. This rearrangement joins TRBV4-1 to TRBJ1-5, with no clear D. The germline V gene encodes CDR1 MGHRA and CDR2 YSYEKL. V lost 1 base to trimming and J lost 8 bases, with 12 bases between them. CDR3 length: 14 amino acids. The CDR3 DNA is TGCGCCAGCAGCCAAGTGGGTATGGAGGAGCCCCAGCATTTT. Amino acids: CASSQVGMEEPQHF.

V is TRBV11-3 and J is TRBJ2-3, with 8 bases lining up with TRBD2. CDR1 SGHNT and CDR2 YENEEA come from the germline V gene. The CDR3 runs 15 residues. Trimming at V came to 5 bases and at J to 5 bases, leaving 9 bases not matched to a gene. The DNA of the CDR3 is TGTGCCAGCAGCCCCGGGACTAGTCAAAAAGATACGCAGTATTTT. This sequence encodes CASSPGTSQKDTQYF.

DNA for the CDR3: TGTGCCAGCAGTGAATATGAGGGCTCTGAAGCTTTCTTT. This encodes CASSEYEGSEAFF. The chain links TRBV6-1 to TRBJ1-1; D uncertain. V was cut by 2 bases and J by 6 bases, with 10 bases left in between. Germline CDR1 reads MNHNS; CDR2 reads SASEGT. There are 13 residues in the CDR3.

This chain uses TRBV9 with TRBJ2-2; D gene ambiguous. The CDR3 has 13 amino acids. Trimming cost V 2 bases and J 2 bases, with 4 bases left between them. Germline V lookup: CDR1 SGDLS, CDR2 YYNGEE. The CDR3 reads CASSVSNTGELFF. In DNA, the CDR3 is TGTGCCAGCAGCGTCAGTAACACCGGGGAGCTGTTTTTT. The whole variable domain, remainder taken from reference TRBV9 and TRBJ2-2, is DSGVTQTPKHLITATGQRVTLRCSPRSGDLSVYWYQQSLDQGLQFLIQYYNGEERAKGNILERFSAQQFPDLHSELNLSSLELGDSALYFCASSVSNTGELFFGEGSRLTVL.

V and J are TRBV7-2 and TRBJ1-1, with D uncertain. CDR3 length: 16 residues. Germline values: CDR1 SGHTA, CDR2 FQGNSA. V was clipped by 1 base and J by 5 bases, with 17 bases between them. The CDR3: CASSLDGAAGRTEAFF. CDR3 nucleotides: TGTGCCAGCAGCTTAGATGGTGCCGCGGGGAGGACTGAAGCTTTCTTT.

This chain connects TRBV2 to TRBJ2-4; the D is unclear. Germline values: CDR1 SNHLY, CDR2 FYNNEI. Trimming left V 2 bases short and J 3 bases short, with 17 bases between. The CDR3 has 17 residues. CDR3 region: CASSEHVWVTNKNIQYF. The DNA of the CDR3 is TGTGCCAGCAGTGAACACGTTTGGGTTACTAACAAAAACATTCAGTACTTC.

V usage is TRBV5-1 and J usage is TRBJ1-1, with TRBD1 matching over 8 bases. Germline trimming cut 0 bases from V and 4 bases from J; bases unmatched to any gene: 2. CDR3 length equals 14 residues. Germline CDR1 SGHRS, CDR2 YFSETQ. DNA for the CDR3: TGCGCCAGCAGCTTGGGACAGGGGAGCACTGAAGCTTTCTTT. It specifies CASSLGQGSTEAFF.

The V call is TRBV12-3 or TRBV12-4, the J call TRBJ1-1; D is unresolved. V was shortened by 6 bases and J by 7 bases, with 12 bases between the two germline ends. The length of the CDR3 is 12 residues. This chain's CDR3 is CASRPPGSEAFF. In DNA, the CDR3 is TGTGCCAGCAGGCCACCGGGGAGTGAAGCTTTCTTT.

This chain uses TRBV2 with TRBJ1-5; 7 bases align to TRBD1. The length of the CDR3 is 16 residues. Germline loops: CDR1 SNHLY, CDR2 FYNNEI. The J segment lost 3 bases and the V segment lost 9 bases, leaving 14 bases of the junction unmatched. CDR3 nucleotide sequence: TGTGCCAGAGGGGAGGTCGGGACAGAACCCAATCAGCCCCAGCATTTT. Its translation is CARGEVGTEPNQPQHF.

Ten or more counts support this clone. V gene TRBV3-1 (or the pseudogene TRBV3-2) combines with J gene TRBJ2-1; 8 bases agree with TRBD2. From germline, CDR1 is LGHDT and CDR2 YNNKEL (reference sequence). V lost 3 bases, J lost 2 bases, and 6 bases stayed unmatched. The CDR3 runs 16 residues. The CDR3 is CASSQGLGVPYNEQFF. CDR3 nucleotides: TGTGCCAGCAGCCAGGGACTAGGGGTCCCCTACAATGAGCAGTTCTTC.